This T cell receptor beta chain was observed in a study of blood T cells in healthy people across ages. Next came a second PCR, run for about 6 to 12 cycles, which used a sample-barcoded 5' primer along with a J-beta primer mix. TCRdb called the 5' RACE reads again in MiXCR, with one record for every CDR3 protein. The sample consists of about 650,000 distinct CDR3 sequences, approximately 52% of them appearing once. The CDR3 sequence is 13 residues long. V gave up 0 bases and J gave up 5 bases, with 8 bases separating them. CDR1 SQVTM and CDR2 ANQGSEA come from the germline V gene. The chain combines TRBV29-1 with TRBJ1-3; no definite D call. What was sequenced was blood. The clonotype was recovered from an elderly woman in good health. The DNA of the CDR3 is TGCAGCGTTGAAGAAACAGACAGAAACACCATATATTTT. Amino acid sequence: CSVEETDRNTIYF.